This T cell receptor (beta chain) stems from a study of blood T cell repertoires in COVID-19 (dated by TCRdb to about 2020). As for the study more broadly: For ImmuneRACE Cohort 3, a participant was defined as recovered based on two consecutive negative NP/OP PCR tests, clearance by a healthcare professional, or resolution of symptoms. The material from the prospective study consisted of cDNA or gDNA derived from T cells, B-cell-depleted T cells, or PBMCs. Samples covering the acute and convalescent phases of COVID-19 were provided by collaborators in the United States, Italy and Spain. The repertoires were released in a freely available public database intended as a resource for research on the immune response to SARS-CoV-2. The samples were drawn from two sources: the first 160 participants of the ongoing ImmuneRACE study, and fewer than 1,500 subjects contributed by 6 global collaborators. Sample metadata almost always included a de-identified subject ID, COVID-19 status, age in years and sex. HLA class I and class II types, where available, came from metadata supplied by the sample provider rather than from assay-based typing. Deeply sampled blood TCRbeta repertoires from subjects exposed to, actively infected with, or recovered from COVID-19 were included in the dataset.

Participants in the prospective study were enrolled through a virtual design, were aged about 18 to 89 years, and lived in under 25 United States geographic areas. In the prospective study, participants were assigned to cohorts based on the clinical history participants reported in a screening survey and a study questionnaire. In the prospective study, whole blood, serum and a nasopharyngeal or oropharyngeal swab were collected from each participant by mobile phlebotomists. Additional blood draws and questionnaires over an approximately two-month period could optionally be provided by prospective study participants. Before DNA extraction, blood samples from the prospective study were shipped at room temperature or frozen. TCRbeta CDR3 regions were amplified from genomic DNA using the immunoSEQ Assay, a bias-controlled multiplex PCR. The study's own analysis went as follows. The number of nucleated cells in each sample was estimated from the amplification of reference gene primers within the assay. To quantify the absolute abundance of each unique TCRbeta CDR3 rearrangement, sequence reads were collapsed and filtered. Productive Simpson clonality was computed per sample as the square root of Simpson's diversity index over productive rearrangements. The clones in this table, taken by TCRdb from immuneACCESS, are in-frame only. Not every clone is retained; where verified, under half of the shortfall comes from an unresolved V gene, and the cause of the rest is unknown. For V, J and clone size, that table is used; D and trimming come from the DNA. The sample data list 400,000 or so clones, and around 87% of these were observed just once. Approximately 1.9% of the sample goes to the ten largest clones.

About this clone itself: The antigen it binds to is not known. Within one base of it there is no much larger clone, and no base qualities were kept.

The paper's findings and limits, for the study overall: The amount of clinical and demographic metadata varied by source and participant and was provided uncurated.

From a lookup of the germline V gene, CDR1 and CDR2 are MDHEN and SYDVKM. From cysteine to phenylalanine, the CDR3 is 13 amino acids long. Only the CDR3 region is kept as DNA, spanning 39 bases read in frame from base 1. Germline trimming: 2 bases from V, 7 bases from J; junction bases outside gene matches: 2. Sample: PBMCs or T cells enriched from blood (not recorded which). The TCR originated in a middle-aged man in a cohort exposed to, infected with or recovered from COVID-19 (not recorded which). The chain is made from TRBV28 and TRBJ2-1; TRBD1 agrees with 7 junctional bases. The CDR3 region has the sequence CASSLAGGNEQFF. The DNA sequence is TGTGCCAGCAGTTTAGCAGGGGGTAATGAGCAGTTCTTC.